This T cell receptor beta chain stems from a study of cytomegalovirus exposure and HLA in healthy donors (dated by TCRdb to about 2017). Describing the broader study: According to an earlier analysis of around 600 of the donors, about 179 million T cells yielded 117 million unique TCR beta sequences and about 300 Gb of sequence data. Roughly 300 gigabases of sequencing data and 70 million to 100 million unique TCR sequences were included in an early release covering 550 to 650 HLA-typed donors. Of the roughly 390 genotyped donors, over 80% were placed in the genetic ancestry cluster associated with self-reported Caucasian donors. The study aimed to test whether signatures of past pathogen exposure could be identified by cataloging public T cell receptors. The T cell repertoires of around 670 subjects were profiled by immunosequencing and related to cytomegalovirus serostatus. In addition to the first cohort of 666 subjects, a separate validation cohort of approximately 130 different subjects was used. The study combined high-throughput TCR immunosequencing, statistical association of individual TCRs with disease status, and machine learning to predict cytomegalovirus infection status. A later analysis re-examined previously published TCR beta repertoires from about 700 donors and added high-resolution HLA genotyping to investigate patterns of TCR occurrence. Rather than using new phenotypic data, the later analysis identified candidate immune exposures from TCR beta sequences and from how often those sequences occurred across donors. An earlier analysis of approximately 580 of the donors used high-throughput TCR beta sequencing to judge whether each TCR beta V gene segment behaved as functional or pseudogenic. Alongside the repertoire data, information on donor age, sex, ethnicity and CMV serostatus was compiled. In a later genetic analysis, genome-wide SNP genotypes for about three fifths of the roughly 670 donors were used, and that subset was treated as a discovery cohort. All discovery cohort repertoires had been generated using a single sequencing platform. Class I and class II HLA loci were covered by the typing at four-digit resolution. The number of typed donors differed by locus: about 620-640 for A, B, C, DRB1 and DQB1; some 540 for DQA1; fewer than 610 for DPA1; and about 450 for DPB1. Roughly 5 DR-DQ haplotypes were handled as single units for association and clustering, since linkage in the cohort was strong. Across 300 to 400 genotyped donors of the cohort, an average of about 240,000 unique TCR beta nucleotide sequences per donor were sequenced, and 15% to 20% of those sequences were non-productive. Broad study findings and their caveats: The earlier analysis of approximately 540 of the donors excluded some 15 rarely observed V segments, including chromosome 9 orphons, because counts were too low. Broadly in line with IMGT annotations, most TCR beta V segments showed up in productive rearrangements about 90% or about 30% of the time in an earlier analysis of 450 to 600 of the donors. In a later analysis, HLA-associated TCR beta chains were found to be more clonally expanded and to have lower generation probabilities than equally common non-associated chains. HLA typing was unavailable for some donors at each locus, so association tests used only the typed subset. When HLA alleles, especially DR and DQ, strongly co-occurred, attributing TCR associations to individual alleles was difficult. In the study, around 160 TCR beta chains were listed as associated with cytomegalovirus. In a later genetic analysis, fewer N-insertions in productive TCRs were reported among donors in an Asian-associated ancestry cluster than the roughly 700-donor mean. The only immune exposure information available for the cohort was CMV serostatus. According to a later analysis, parvovirus B19, influenza, CMV and Epstein-Barr virus appeared linked to several top co-occurrence clusters. In a later analysis, the rate of TCR association differed among HLA loci, with DRB1 alleles having the most associated TCRs and HLA-C alleles having the fewest. Across donors, most TCR sequences were observed very rarely, whereas some public TCRs were present in many individuals. Some IMGT-functional V segments, including TRBV6-2 and TRBV6-3, could not be told apart with the 87-base-pair reads, so those segments were excluded. The classifier was reported to diagnose cytomegalovirus status with high specificity and sensitivity in both the original and validation cohorts. The cohort was sequenced for TCR beta chains only, and without alpha or paired-chain data the features that could be detected were limited. A cluster of highly shared sequence variants was judged likely to represent a technical artifact of the sequencing pipeline. A later analysis associated about 17,000 TCR beta sequences with specific HLA alleles at a false discovery rate of 0.05. A further reported finding was that TCR beta sequences accurately predicted the HLA-A and HLA-B alleles for most subjects in the first cohort. Linkage disequilibrium might explain the correlated functional status among segregating V segments, but an unknown experimental factor could not be ruled out. An association between a missense DCLRE1C variant and V-gene and J-gene trimming of TCR beta chains was found in a later genetic analysis and replicated in an independent cohort. According to a later analysis, most CMV-associated TCR beta chains appeared to be HLA-restricted, and the HLA associations seemed to be driven largely by CMV exposure. According to the authors, the approach could potentially be generalized to other disease states and immunological phenotypes. In vitro tests confirmed that a few of the cytomegalovirus-associated TCR beta chains recognize cytomegalovirus antigens. The presence/absence analyses assumed that sequencing depth was roughly uniform across donors, and that assumption may not be true.

With respect to this clone: There is no known antigen for this receptor. Per-base quality was not reported, and no clone a single base away is much larger than it.

The library was built by means of the immunoSEQ multiplex PCR assay. For the multiplex PCR, a mixture combining 60 forward primers for TCR Vbeta segments and 13 reverse primers for TCR Jbeta segments was used. Amplification of the CDR3 region of rearranged TCR beta genes was performed with a multiplex PCR assay on genomic DNA. On the Illumina HiSeq System, the amplified TCR beta libraries were sequenced as 87-base-pair reads. Per the source publication's procedure: Across the 500 to 750 repertoires, a later analysis counted approximately 75 million unique TCR beta chains, some 11 million of which were shared by at least two donors. Raw reads were error-corrected and collapsed into unique sequences with a nearest-neighbor algorithm that merged closely related sequences to remove PCR and sequencing errors. To assign V, D and J gene segments, CDR3 sequences were aligned to IMGT reference sequences. Each retained sequence needed at least a six-nucleotide match to both a V gene segment and a J gene segment. A rearrangement counted as productive if the CDR3 had no stop codons and remained in frame with V and J, and every other rearrangement counted as non-productive. Following IMGT convention, CDR3 was defined as the stretch from the second conserved V-encoded cysteine up to the conserved J-encoded phenylalanine. The earlier analysis of about 570 of the donors excluded any sequence lacking an unambiguous match to a single V gene segment. In an earlier analysis of 450 to 750 of the donors, a V segment was called functional when productive rearrangements were above 56.7%, and segregating when the standard deviation between donors exceeded 5%. A statistical classification framework was built for diagnosing cytomegalovirus status from the catalog of TCR beta chain sequences. In a later analysis, V and J genes were assigned by comparing TCR nucleotide sequences against IMGT/GENE-DB human TR gene sequences. Using the TCRdist pipeline, a later analysis assigned CDR3 sequences along with most-parsimonious VDJ recombination scenarios. In a later analysis, every TCR beta chain was defined by the combination of its CDR3 amino acid sequence and its V-gene family, and reads without a unique V-gene family were dropped. To address suspected cross-contamination and a sequencing artifact, a later analysis removed 592 highly shared, low-generation-probability nucleotide sequences. For each public chain, a later analysis derived a clonal expansion index from normalized ranks of inferred template counts within each repertoire. In a later analysis, generation probabilities were computed with a VDJ recombination model fitted to out-of-frame rearrangements, and the resulting probabilities were checked against IGoR. In a later analysis, hypergeometric tests were used to score TCR-TCR, TCR-HLA and TCR-CMV co-occurrence, with a repertoire-size bias correction applied to TCR pairs. To estimate false discovery rates, a later analysis permuted the HLA or CMV assignments 20 times. In a later analysis, co-occurring TCRs were grouped using DBSCAN, and TCRdist sequence similarity was added for clustering within HLA-allele-positive subsets. For co-occurrence clustering, repertoires with fewer than 30,000 or more than 120,000 public chains were excluded, along with a handful of repertoires with anomalous nucleotide sharing. Not all clones reach the TCRdb copy of this immuneACCESS table, which keeps in-frame sequences only. Checked studies attribute under half of the gap to unresolved V genes and leave the rest unexplained. V and J calls and clone size are as listed in that table; D and trimming were resolved from the DNA. The sample table lists 150,000 to 200,000 clones, around 75% of them with a count of one. Clones ranked in the top ten supply 1.8% of the sample.

In total, 666 healthy bone marrow donors made up the cohort. All cohort members were sampled while nominally healthy, although unrecorded immune exposures were likely present. The donor was CMV seronegative and belonged to the group of around 350 seronegative cohort members. Each donor provided a peripheral blood sample, and peripheral blood mononuclear cells were used for TCR beta sequencing. The Qiagen DNeasy Blood Extraction Kit was used to extract genomic DNA from the blood cell samples. Its CDR3 holds 14 amino acids, cysteine through phenylalanine. The sequence is cut down to CDR3 DNA, 42 bases in frame from base 1. V gives up 4 bases and J gives up 8 bases, and the segment between their germline ends measures 16 bases. Reading the germline V gene gives CDR1 MGHRA and CDR2 YSYEKL.

The source is a woman in her thirties in good health and CMV-seronegative. Sequencing was done on a sample of PBMCs. Recombination connected TRBV4-1 to TRBJ2-3; the D gene remains uncertain. The CDR3 region has the sequence CASSPSVDLITQYF. The bases are TGCGCCAGCAGCCCCTCGGTTGACTTAATTACGCAGTATTTT.